This T cell receptor (beta chain) was captured in a study of blood T cell repertoires in COVID-19. The CDR3 has 17 amino acids. V trimming: 0 bases; J trimming: 3 bases; junction bases outside the gene matches: 4. CDR1 and CDR2 from the germline V gene are MGHRA and YSYEKL. Per the original data handling: Reference gene primers were amplified, and this amplification served to estimate nucleated cell counts. Assay used: immunoSEQ multiplex PCR; TCRdb lists only in-frame clones, some missing. V, J and clone size are taken as reported in that table, and D and trimming were inferred from the DNA itself. The sample records 250,000 to 300,000 clones, approximately 90% being singletons.

This sequence originates from a middle-aged man who had recovered from COVID-19. The gene calls are TRBV4-1 and TRBJ2-2, with 10 bases fitting TRBD1. Sequencing input: PBMCs or T cells enriched from blood (not recorded which). The CDR3: CASSQEGQGGDTGELFF. The CDR3 region has the DNA TGCGCCAGCAGCCAAGAAGGACAGGGGGGCGACACCGGGGAGCTGTTTTTT.